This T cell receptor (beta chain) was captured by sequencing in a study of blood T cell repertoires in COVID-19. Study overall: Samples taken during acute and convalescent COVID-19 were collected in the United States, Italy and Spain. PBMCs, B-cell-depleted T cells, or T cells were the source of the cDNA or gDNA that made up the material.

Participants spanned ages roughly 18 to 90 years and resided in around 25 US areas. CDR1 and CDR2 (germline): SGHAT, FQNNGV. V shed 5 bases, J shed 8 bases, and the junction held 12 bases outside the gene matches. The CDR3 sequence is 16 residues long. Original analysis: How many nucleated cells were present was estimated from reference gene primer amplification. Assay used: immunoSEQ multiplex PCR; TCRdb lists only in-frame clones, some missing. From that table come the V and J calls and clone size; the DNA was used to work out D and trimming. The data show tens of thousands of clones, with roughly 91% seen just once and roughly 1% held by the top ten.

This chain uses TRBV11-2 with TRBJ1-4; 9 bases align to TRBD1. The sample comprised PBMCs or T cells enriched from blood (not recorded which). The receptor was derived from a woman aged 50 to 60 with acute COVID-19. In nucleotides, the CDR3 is TGTGCCAGCAGCCCGATGAAAGGGACAGGGAACGAAAAACTGTTTTTT. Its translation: CASSPMKGTGNEKLFF.